This TCR beta chain came from a study of cytomegalovirus exposure and HLA in healthy donors. Trimming took off 4 bases at V and 2 bases at J, with 16 bases between the two ends. Germline lookup yields CDR1 MRHNA and CDR2 SNTAGT. The CDR3 runs 16 residues. The study ran its PCR with 60 Vbeta and 13 Jbeta primers. The table came from immunoSEQ multiplex PCR; TCRdb's copy has only in-frame clones and leaves some out. The sample has approximately 150,000 clones, roughly nine tenths seen once. The V gene is TRBV6-4, the J gene TRBJ2-3, with a possible D match to TRBD2 (5 bases). This TCR came from a woman between 25 and 40 years old in good health and CMV-seronegative. Sequencing was done on a sample of PBMCs. The CDR3 sequence: CASSAYSGSPTDTQYF. Here the CDR3 DNA reads TGTGCCAGCAGTGCCTACAGCGGAAGCCCCACAGATACGCAGTATTTT.